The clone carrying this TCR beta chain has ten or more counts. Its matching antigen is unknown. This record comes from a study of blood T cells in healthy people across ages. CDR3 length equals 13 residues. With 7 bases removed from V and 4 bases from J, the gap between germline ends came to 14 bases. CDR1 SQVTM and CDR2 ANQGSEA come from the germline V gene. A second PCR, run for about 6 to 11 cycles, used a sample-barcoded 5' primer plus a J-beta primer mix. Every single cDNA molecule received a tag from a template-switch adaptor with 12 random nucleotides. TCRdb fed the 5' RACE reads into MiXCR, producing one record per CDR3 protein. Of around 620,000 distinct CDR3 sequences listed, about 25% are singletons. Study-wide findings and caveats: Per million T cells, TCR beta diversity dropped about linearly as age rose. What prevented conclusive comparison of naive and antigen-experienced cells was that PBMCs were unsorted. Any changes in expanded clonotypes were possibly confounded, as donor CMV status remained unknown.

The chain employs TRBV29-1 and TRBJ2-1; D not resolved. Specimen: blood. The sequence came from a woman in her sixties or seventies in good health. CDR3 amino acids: CSGRSSTYNEQFF. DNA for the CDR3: TGCAGCGGCCGGTCCAGTACTTACAATGAGCAGTTCTTC.